The T cell receptor (beta chain) under discussion was sequenced for a study of cytomegalovirus exposure and HLA in healthy donors. The overall study: Within the Caucasian-associated ancestry cluster were roughly 79% of the roughly 400 genotyped donors.

Primers included in the PCR were 60 Vbeta and 13 Jbeta primers. Clones were read by immunoSEQ multiplex PCR, and TCRdb kept only the in-frame ones, dropping some. The sample lists some 51,000 clones, 77% occurring once. Study results and limitations: Roughly uniform depth of sequencing across donors was assumed in presence/absence analyses. Clonal expansion was found to be greater in HLA-associated TCR beta chains than in equally common others in a later analysis.

As for this clone: Its specificity is unknown.

The source material was PBMCs. This receptor was taken from a female donor in good health and CMV-seronegative.

CDR3 region: CASSLGEPGAGNTIYF. The CDR3 DNA reads TGTGCCAGCAGCTTAGGGGAGCCGGGGGCTGGAAACACCATATATTTT. The chain carries TRBV11-2 and TRBJ1-3, with D possibly TRBD1 on 5 matching bases. The length of the CDR3 is 16 residues. The V and J ends lost 1 base and 2 bases respectively, with 12 bases between them. The germline V gene encodes CDR1 SGHAT and CDR2 FQNNGV.